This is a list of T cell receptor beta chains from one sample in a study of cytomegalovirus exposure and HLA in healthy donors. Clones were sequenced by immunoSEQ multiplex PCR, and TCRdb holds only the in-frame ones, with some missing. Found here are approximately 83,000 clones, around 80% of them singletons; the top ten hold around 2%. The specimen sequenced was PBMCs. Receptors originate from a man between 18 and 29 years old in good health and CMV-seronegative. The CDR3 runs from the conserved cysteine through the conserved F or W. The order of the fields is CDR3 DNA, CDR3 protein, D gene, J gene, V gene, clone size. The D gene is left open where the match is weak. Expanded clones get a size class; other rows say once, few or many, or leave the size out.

cdr3_nt: TGTGCCAGCAGCTTGGGGCCCAGGCCGAACACTGAAGCTTTCTTT; cdr3_aa: CASSLGPRPNTEAFF; d_call: .; j_call: TRBJ1-1; v_call: TRBV5-8; clone_size: .
cdr3_nt: TGTGCCACCAGCCGAGACAGGGCTCGAGCAACTAATGAAAAACTGTTTTTT; cdr3_aa: CATSRDRARATNEKLFF; d_call: TRBD1; j_call: TRBJ1-4; v_call: TRBV15; clone_size: .
cdr3_nt: TGTGCCAGCAGCTTGGAAGGGACAGGGGGCTACGAGCAGTACTTC; cdr3_aa: CASSLEGTGGYEQYF; d_call: TRBD1; j_call: TRBJ2-7; v_call: TRBV5-5; clone_size: .
cdr3_nt: TGTGCCAGCAGTGAAAGTCCCGGGACTATTAACACCGGGGAGCTGTTTTTT; cdr3_aa: CASSESPGTINTGELFF; d_call: TRBD2; j_call: TRBJ2-2; v_call: TRBV6-1; clone_size: .
cdr3_nt: TGTGCCAGCAGCTCGATACGGACAGGAGATGGCTACACCTTC; cdr3_aa: CASSSIRTGDGYTF; d_call: TRBD1; j_call: TRBJ1-2; v_call: TRBV5-6; clone_size: .
cdr3_nt: TGTGCCAGCAGCTTAGGGGATAGGGGGCTCGCTAATGAAAAACTGTTTTTT; cdr3_aa: CASSLGDRGLANEKLFF; d_call: TRBD1; j_call: TRBJ1-4; v_call: TRBV7-9; clone_size: .
cdr3_nt: TGTGCCAGCCGCGGGGGGGCAAATGAGCAGTTCTTC; cdr3_aa: CASRGGANEQFF; d_call: TRBD2; j_call: TRBJ2-1; v_call: TRBV5-6; clone_size: .
cdr3_nt: TGTGCCAGCTCACCCCGGAGGGATACGCAGTATTTT; cdr3_aa: CASSPRRDTQYF; d_call: .; j_call: TRBJ2-3; v_call: TRBV18; clone_size: .
cdr3_nt: TGCGCCAGCAGCCCCAGATACGGGGAGCTGTTTTTT; cdr3_aa: CASSPRYGELFF; d_call: .; j_call: TRBJ2-2; v_call: TRBV4-1; clone_size: .
cdr3_nt: TGTGCCAGTAGTATCGCCTCGACTAGCGTGAGCTCCTACAATGAGCAGTTCTTC; cdr3_aa: CASSIASTSVSSYNEQFF; d_call: TRBD2; j_call: TRBJ2-1; v_call: TRBV19; clone_size: .
cdr3_nt: TGCAGCGTCCGCAGGCCAACTAATGAAAAACTGTTTTTT; cdr3_aa: CSVRRPTNEKLFF; d_call: .; j_call: TRBJ1-4; v_call: TRBV29-1; clone_size: .
cdr3_nt: TGCAGCGTTCGGAGGACAGGGGTTAATGAAAAACTGTTTTTT; cdr3_aa: CSVRRTGVNEKLFF; d_call: TRBD1; j_call: TRBJ1-4; v_call: TRBV29-1; clone_size: .
cdr3_nt: TGTGCCTGGAGTGCACAGTCGTCCGGCTACACCTTC; cdr3_aa: CAWSAQSSGYTF; d_call: .; j_call: TRBJ1-2; v_call: TRBV30; clone_size: few
cdr3_nt: TGCAGCGTTATCGGGACTCTGGTTGAAGCTTTCTTT; cdr3_aa: CSVIGTLVEAFF; d_call: .; j_call: TRBJ1-1; v_call: TRBV29-1; clone_size: .
cdr3_nt: TGTGCCAGCAGCTTGAAGGCGGAGAACACCGGGGAGCTGTTTTTT; cdr3_aa: CASSLKAENTGELFF; d_call: .; j_call: TRBJ2-2; v_call: TRBV7-9; clone_size: .
cdr3_nt: TGTGCCAGCAGCTCGGGACAGGGGGCACTAGACGAGCAGTACTTC; cdr3_aa: CASSSGQGALDEQYF; d_call: TRBD1; j_call: TRBJ2-7; v_call: TRBV7-9; clone_size: .
cdr3_nt: TGCGCCAGCAGTGAGACGGGGGGATCTGGCTACACCTTC; cdr3_aa: CASSETGGSGYTF; d_call: .; j_call: TRBJ1-2; v_call: TRBV10-1; clone_size: .
cdr3_nt: TGTGCCGGTCGGGACTCGACCGGCGCGAACACCGGGGAGCTGTTTTTT; cdr3_aa: CAGRDSTGANTGELFF; d_call: .; j_call: TRBJ2-2; v_call: TRBV10-3; clone_size: .
cdr3_nt: TGCGCCAGCAGCGAGACTAGCGGGTATGGCTCCTACAATGAGCAGTTCTTC; cdr3_aa: CASSETSGYGSYNEQFF; d_call: TRBD2; j_call: TRBJ2-1; v_call: TRBV5-1; clone_size: .
cdr3_nt: TGTGCCACCAGCAGAGACGGGCAGGGCTACAATGAGCAGTTCTTC; cdr3_aa: CATSRDGQGYNEQFF; d_call: .; j_call: TRBJ2-1; v_call: TRBV15; clone_size: .
cdr3_nt: TGTGCCAGCAGCTTAGGTCTAGGTGTTGAGCAGTTCTTC; cdr3_aa: CASSLGLGVEQFF; d_call: .; j_call: TRBJ2-1; v_call: TRBV7-3; clone_size: .
cdr3_nt: TGTGCCAGCAGTGAAGGCGGGGTTGGCGACACCGGGGAGCTGTTTTTT; cdr3_aa: CASSEGGVGDTGELFF; d_call: .; j_call: TRBJ2-2; v_call: TRBV2; clone_size: .
cdr3_nt: TGTGCCAGCTCACAGTCTAGCGCCACCGGGGAGCTGTTTTTT; cdr3_aa: CASSQSSATGELFF; d_call: .; j_call: TRBJ2-2; v_call: TRBV18; clone_size: .
cdr3_nt: TGTGCCAGCAGTTTTGCGCCTGGGCCGACTAATGAAAAACTGTTTTTT; cdr3_aa: CASSFAPGPTNEKLFF; d_call: .; j_call: TRBJ1-4; v_call: TRBV6-5; clone_size: once
cdr3_nt: TGTGCCAGCAGCTTAGGGGACAGACCCCTATATGGCTACACCTTC; cdr3_aa: CASSLGDRPLYGYTF; d_call: .; j_call: TRBJ1-2; v_call: TRBV13; clone_size: .
cdr3_nt: TGTGCCACTATGCCGGGACTTGGGGACTACAATGAGCAGTTCTTC; cdr3_aa: CATMPGLGDYNEQFF; d_call: .; j_call: TRBJ2-1; v_call: TRBV27; clone_size: .
cdr3_nt: TGCGCCAGCGGCCGAGGACACCCCATGAATTTT; cdr3_aa: CASGRGHPMNF; d_call: .; j_call: TRBJ1-5; v_call: TRBV10-2; clone_size: .
cdr3_nt: TGTGCCAGCAGTGACTCGTCAGGGGGCAATGAGCAGTTCTTC; cdr3_aa: CASSDSSGGNEQFF; d_call: TRBD1; j_call: TRBJ2-1; v_call: TRBV6-4; clone_size: .
cdr3_nt: TGTGCCAGCAGCGAACAGGGGATGAACACTGAAGCTTTCTTT; cdr3_aa: CASSEQGMNTEAFF; d_call: TRBD1; j_call: TRBJ1-1; v_call: TRBV7-9; clone_size: .
cdr3_nt: TGCGCCAGCAGCTGGGGGGGGTCCACAGATACGCAGTATTTT; cdr3_aa: CASSWGGSTDTQYF; d_call: TRBD2; j_call: TRBJ2-3; v_call: TRBV5-1; clone_size: .
cdr3_nt: TGTGCCAGCTCCCATCGACAGCGGGATTCCTCCTCTGGGGCCAACGTCCTGACTTTC; cdr3_aa: CASSHRQRDSSSGANVLTF; d_call: TRBD2; j_call: TRBJ2-6; v_call: TRBV18; clone_size: .
cdr3_nt: TGTGCCAGCAGCGCCGTGACAGGGGACGGGGAGCTGTTTTTT; cdr3_aa: CASSAVTGDGELFF; d_call: TRBD1; j_call: TRBJ2-2; v_call: TRBV9; clone_size: few
cdr3_nt: TGTGCCAGCACCCGGTGGGAGGGGGGCTCAGATACGCAGTATTTT; cdr3_aa: CASTRWEGGSDTQYF; d_call: .; j_call: TRBJ2-3; v_call: TRBV6-5; clone_size: .
cdr3_nt: TGTGCCAGCACAGACAGCGCCTACGAGCAGTACTTC; cdr3_aa: CASTDSAYEQYF; d_call: .; j_call: TRBJ2-7; v_call: TRBV6-1; clone_size: once
cdr3_nt: TGCGCCAGCAGCCTCCCGACAAGAGGGACTGAAGCTTTCTTT; cdr3_aa: CASSLPTRGTEAFF; d_call: .; j_call: TRBJ1-1; v_call: TRBV4-1; clone_size: medium-sized
cdr3_nt: TGCGCCAGCAGCTTACTGACAGCTCGAAACACTGAAGCTTTCTTT; cdr3_aa: CASSLLTARNTEAFF; d_call: .; j_call: TRBJ1-1; v_call: TRBV5-1; clone_size: .
cdr3_nt: TGTGCCAGCAGCAGAGACAGGGAAGCTGGCTACACCTTC; cdr3_aa: CASSRDREAGYTF; d_call: TRBD1; j_call: TRBJ1-2; v_call: TRBV2; clone_size: few
cdr3_nt: TGTGCCTGGAGGGGGGGGAGGTATGGCTACACCTTC; cdr3_aa: CAWRGGRYGYTF; d_call: .; j_call: TRBJ1-2; v_call: TRBV30; clone_size: once
cdr3_nt: TGTTCCAGCAGCTTACAGGGTTACGAGCAGTACTTC; cdr3_aa: CSSSLQGYEQYF; d_call: .; j_call: TRBJ2-7; v_call: TRBV7-9; clone_size: .
cdr3_nt: TGTGCCAGCACCCTCCTGACAGGGAGCTACGAGCAGTACTTC; cdr3_aa: CASTLLTGSYEQYF; d_call: TRBD1; j_call: TRBJ2-7; v_call: TRBV5-5; clone_size: once